One and the same sample provided the 18 T cell receptor beta chains below, sequenced in a study of T cells in Graves' hyperthyroidism and ophthalmopathy. Amplified regions were TCR beta CDR3 sequences from RNA transcripts. A first-round RT-PCR of the TCR CDR3 used the HTBI primer set. TCRdb redid the calling of the multiplex PCR reads with MiXCR, one entry per CDR3 protein. This table has hundreds of thousands of distinct CDR3 sequences, approximately 40% appearing once. Specimen: blood. The receptor source for this set is a woman aged 40 to 50 with Graves' hyperthyroidism.

This clonotype was observed at least ten times. V usage is TRBV2 and J usage is TRBJ1-2; no clear D. This CDR3 region has 11 residues. V gave up 4 bases and J gave up 8 bases, with 8 bases separating them. The germline V gene encodes CDR1 SNHLY and CDR2 FYNNEI. The CDR3 DNA follows: TGTGCCAGCAGTGGTCTTTTGGGCTACACCTTC. It is translated as CASSGLLGYTF.

The gene calls are TRBV2 and TRBJ2-5; no clear D. The CDR3 sequence is 17 residues long. The germline CDR1 and CDR2 sequences are SNHLY and FYNNEI. The V and J ends lost 5 bases and 0 bases respectively, with 19 bases between them. The CDR3 DNA reads TGTGCCAGCAGTTATCTTCGGGCAGTAGAGTACCAAGAGACCCAGTACTTC. It translates to CASSYLRAVEYQETQYF.

At least ten counts were recorded for this clonotype. The genes are TRBV19 and TRBJ2-7; D call uncertain. Trimming cost V 5 bases and J 9 bases, with 14 bases left between them. Germline V gene data show CDR1 as LNHDA and CDR2 as SQIVND (reference sequence). The CDR3 is 12 amino acids. The DNA of the CDR3 is TGTGCCAGTAGTGCCCAACTTGGCGGGCAGTACTTC. It is translated as CASSAQLGGQYF.

This clonotype was seen repeatedly, ten times or more. The chain combines TRBV2 with TRBJ1-1; perhaps TRBD1 as D (6 bases). CDR1 and CDR2 from the germline V gene are SNHLY and FYNNEI. Trimming took off 5 bases at V and 4 bases at J, with 11 bases between the two ends. The CDR3 runs to 13 residues. The CDR3 here is CASSRTDRTEAFF. CDR3 sequence (DNA): TGTGCCAGCAGTCGGACAGATCGCACTGAAGCTTTCTTT.

This clonotype was detected many times. The chain has TRBV10-3 and TRBJ2-6; D gene ambiguous. Germline V lookup: CDR1 ENHRY, CDR2 SYGVKD. Trimming cost V 10 bases and J 0 bases, with 7 bases left between them. There are 13 residues in the CDR3. The CDR3 DNA reads as TGTGCCACCTCCGGCTCTGGGGCCAACGTCCTGACTTTC. This encodes CATSGSGANVLTF.

This clonotype was seen only once. The CDR3 end shows no conserved phenylalanine or tryptophan, and so a read error is likely. The DNA is left out, because the CDR3 cannot be placed on it with certainty; the CDR3 is given as TCRdb lists it. This sequence joins TRBV12-3 or TRBV12-4 and TRBJ1-1; TRBD1, the table's D call, lacks a check against the DNA. The CDR3 contains 8 residues when both ends are counted. The CDR3 loop reads CASSLEGS.

This rearrangement joins TRBV20-1 to TRBJ2-7, with TRBD1 matching 8 bases. CDR1 and CDR2 from the germline V gene are DFQATT and SNEGSKA (reference sequence). Trimming removed 1 base from V and 3 bases from J; junction bases left unmatched: 14. This CDR3 is built from 17 residues. The CDR3 DNA follows: TGCAGTGCTAGAGTAGTCCCCGTACAGGGGGTCAACTACGAGCAGTACTTC. Translation: CSARVVPVQGVNYEQYF.

Ten or more counts support this clonotype. This chain links TRBV5-4 with TRBJ2-7, with D perhaps given as TRBD1 or TRBD2 (5 bases each). The V end lost 2 bases, the J end lost 2 bases, and 11 bases lay between the germline ends. CDR1 is SGHNT, CDR2 YYREEE, per germline (reference sequence). The CDR3 totals 14 residues. CDR3 loop: CASSFGTTAYEQYF. For the CDR3, the DNA is TGTGCCAGCAGCTTCGGGACCACCGCCTACGAGCAGTACTTC.

In its sample, this clonotype was seen many times. V is TRBV19 and J is TRBJ1-1; unclear D gene. CDR1 and CDR2 (germline): LNHDA, SQIVND (reference sequence). V was clipped by 5 bases and J by 0 bases, with 19 bases between them. The CDR3 spans 17 residues. CDR3 sequence reads: CASSGLVVKSMNTEAFF. CDR3 DNA sequence: TGTGCCAGTAGTGGACTAGTCGTCAAATCGATGAACACTGAAGCTTTCTTT.

There are many counts of this clonotype. The chain links TRBV12-3 or TRBV12-4 to TRBJ1-5, with D uncertain. Deletions cut 3 bases from V and 5 bases from J, with 8 bases between. This CDR3 has 13 amino acids. Here the CDR3 DNA reads TGTGCCAGCAGTTTTGCGGGTGATCAGCCCCAGCATTTT. This translates into CASSFAGDQPQHF.

V gene TRBV10-3 combines with J gene TRBJ2-7, with 8 bases matching TRBD1. The CDR3 length is 13 residues. The V gene end was trimmed by 5 bases and the J gene end by 6 bases; junction bases not matched to a gene: 6. Germline CDR1 reads ENHRY; CDR2 reads SYGVKD. The CDR3 sequence: CAISLRDRGEQYF. CDR3 DNA: TGTGCCATCAGTTTACGCGACAGGGGCGAGCAGTACTTC.

CDR3 sequence reads: CASSAGPLFQPQHF. The CDR3 DNA follows: TGTGCCAGCTCCGCGGGACCCTTGTTTCAGCCCCAGCATTTT. J is TRBJ1-5 and V is TRBV2; tentatively, D is TRBD1 (5 bases). Germline V CDR1 and CDR2: SNHLY, FYNNEI. Trimming pared 8 bases from V and 6 bases from J, leaving 17 bases between. This CDR3 is built from 14 residues.

This clonotype was observed at least ten times. The gene calls are TRBV6-5 and TRBJ2-7, with D unclear. CDR1 MNHEY and CDR2 SVGAGI come from the germline V gene. V lost 5 bases to trimming and J lost 7 bases, with 12 bases between them. This CDR3 comprises 12 residues. The CDR3 region has the DNA TGTGCCAGCAGTCGGGTCGACGGAGAGCAGTACTTC. Translating gives CASSRVDGEQYF.

In regard to this clonotype: A much larger clone sits a single nucleotide away, making a read error possible. This chain connects TRBV10-3 to TRBJ1-1, with no clear D. Germline CDR1 and CDR2: ENHRY and SYGVKD. V gave up 5 bases and J gave up 4 bases, with 14 bases separating them. This CDR3 has 14 amino acids. The CDR3 coding sequence is TGTGCCATCAGTCCAAGTTCGAGGTCCACTGAAGCTTTCTTT. Translation: CAISPSSRSTEAFF.

The table lists this clonotype with a count of one. This may be a read error, as it is one base from a much larger clone. The chain links TRBV7-9 to TRBJ1-5; the match to TRBD1 covers 8 bases. Germline V gives CDR1 SEHNR, CDR2 FQNEAQ (reference sequence). This CDR3 is 16 amino acids long. CDR3 nucleotides: TGTGCCAGCAGCCCATCCGGACAGGGATACAATCAGCTCCAGCATTTT. Amino acid sequence: CASSPSGQGYNQLQHF.

This clonotype was seen at least ten times. This chain connects TRBV30 to TRBJ1-5; D gene uncertain. This CDR3 comprises 13 residues. Germline-derived CDR1 and CDR2 are GTSNPN and SVGIG (reference sequence). V lost 4 bases, J lost 2 bases, and 9 bases lay in between. The CDR3 loop is CAWNVKGNQPQHF. The CDR3 DNA follows: TGTGCCTGGAACGTTAAGGGCAATCAGCCCCAGCATTTT.

V gene TRBV9 combines with J gene TRBJ1-1; D perhaps matches TRBD1 (6 bases). CDR1 and CDR2 (germline): SGDLS, YYNGEE. This CDR3 comprises 14 residues. V was pared by 0 bases and J by 8 bases, with 14 bases between. Written as DNA, the CDR3 is TGTGCCAGCAGCGTAGGGACGAGGGGGATGGAAGCTTTCTTT. Protein: CASSVGTRGMEAFF. The whole variable domain, remainder taken from reference TRBV9 and TRBJ1-1, is DSGVTQTPKHLITATGQRVTLRCSPRSGDLSVYWYQQSLDQGLQFLIQYYNGEERAKGNILERFSAQQFPDLHSELNLSSLELGDSALYFCASSVGTRGMEAFFGQGTRLTVV.

The table lists this clonotype with many counts. The V and J genes are TRBV29-1 and TRBJ1-2, with TRBD1 as a possible D gene (6 bases). CDR3 length: 13 residues. V was pared by 4 bases and J by 9 bases, with 18 bases between. Germline V gene lookup returns CDR1 SQVTM and CDR2 ANQGSEA. The CDR3 region has the DNA TGCAGCGTTGTGGAAAATGCAGGGGACAGCTACACCTTC. This codes for CSVVENAGDSYTF.